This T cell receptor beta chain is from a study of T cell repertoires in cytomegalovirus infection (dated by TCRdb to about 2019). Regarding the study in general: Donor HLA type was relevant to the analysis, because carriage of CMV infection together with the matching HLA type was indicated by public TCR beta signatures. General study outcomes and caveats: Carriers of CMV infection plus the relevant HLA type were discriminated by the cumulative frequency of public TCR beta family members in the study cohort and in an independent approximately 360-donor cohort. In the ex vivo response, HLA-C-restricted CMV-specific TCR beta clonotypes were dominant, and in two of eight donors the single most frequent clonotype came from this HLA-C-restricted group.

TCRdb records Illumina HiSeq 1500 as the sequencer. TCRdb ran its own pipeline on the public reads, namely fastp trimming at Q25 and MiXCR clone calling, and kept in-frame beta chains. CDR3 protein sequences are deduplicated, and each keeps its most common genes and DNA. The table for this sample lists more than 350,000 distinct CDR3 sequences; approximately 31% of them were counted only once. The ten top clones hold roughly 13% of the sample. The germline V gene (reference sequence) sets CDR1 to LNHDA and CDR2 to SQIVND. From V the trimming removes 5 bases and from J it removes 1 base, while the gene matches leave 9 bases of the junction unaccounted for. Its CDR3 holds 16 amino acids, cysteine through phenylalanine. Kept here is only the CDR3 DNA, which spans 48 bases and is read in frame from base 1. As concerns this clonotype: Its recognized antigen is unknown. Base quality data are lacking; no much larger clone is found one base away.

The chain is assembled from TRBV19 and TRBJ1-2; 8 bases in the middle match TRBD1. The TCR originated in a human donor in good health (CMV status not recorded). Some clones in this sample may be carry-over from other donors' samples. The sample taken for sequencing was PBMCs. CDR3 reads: CASSFLGQGSNYGYTF. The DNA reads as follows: TGTGCCAGTAGTTTCCTCGGACAGGGAAGTAACTATGGCTACACCTTC.